This is a list of T cell receptor beta chains from one sample in a study of T cell responses to AZD1222 COVID-19 vaccine. Repertoires were generated with immunoSEQ multiplex PCR, while TCRdb's copy carries only in-frame clones and drops some. Among some 120,000 clones listed, 90% to 95% were seen once. The sample consisted of peripheral blood, taken on day 0 of AZD1222 vaccination. These receptors all come from an adult in good health. The CDR3 runs from the conserved cysteine through the conserved F or W. A D gene is named only where the DNA matches it firmly. Clone size is not always given. Where it is, it says once, few, many or a class for expanded clones.

J gene | D gene | V gene | clone size | CDR3 protein | CDR3 DNA
TRBJ2-1 | TRBD1 | TRBV3-1/TRBV3-2 | once | CASSQEVTGVDEQFF | TGTGCCAGCAGCCAAGAGGTGACAGGGGTCGATGAGCAGTTCTTC
TRBJ1-1 | . | TRBV29-1 | . | CSVGRRNTEAFF | TGCAGCGTCGGAAGGAGAAACACTGAAGCTTTCTTT
TRBJ1-2 | . | TRBV30 | . | CAWSVGSGGYGYTF | TGTGCCTGGAGCGTAGGGAGTGGTGGCTATGGCTACACCTTC
TRBJ2-3 | . | TRBV5-4 | . | CASSSPADTQYF | TGTGCCAGCAGCTCCCCCGCAGATACGCAGTATTTT
TRBJ2-5 | . | TRBV5-6 | . | CASSLTSMGETQYF | TGTGCCAGCAGCTTGACCTCGATGGGGGAGACCCAGTACTTC
TRBJ2-7 | . | TRBV18 | . | CASSPADVPYEQYF | TGTGCCAGCTCACCCGCTGACGTACCCTACGAGCAGTACTTC
TRBJ2-1 | . | TRBV5-5 | . | CASSPRESTRNEQFF | TGTGCCAGCAGCCCACGGGAGTCCACCCGCAATGAGCAGTTCTTC
TRBJ2-1 | . | TRBV6-5 | . | CASRAPGSSYNEQFF | TGTGCCAGCAGGGCGCCGGGTTCCTCCTACAATGAGCAGTTCTTC
TRBJ2-7 | . | TRBV6-5 | . | CASSKSGPAPYEQYF | TGTGCCAGCAGCAAAAGCGGGCCTGCCCCCTACGAGCAGTACTTC
TRBJ2-1 | . | TRBV5-6 | . | CASLGGLRSYNEQFF | TGTGCCAGCCTCGGGGGCTTGAGGTCCTACAATGAGCAGTTCTTC
TRBJ2-1 | . | TRBV5-5 | . | CASSLAVTRLSYNEQFF | TGTGCCAGCAGCTTGGCCGTGACTAGGCTGTCCTACAATGAGCAGTTCTTC
TRBJ1-1 | TRBD1 | TRBV5-1 | . | CASSTIGQGNTEAFF | TGCGCCAGCAGCACTATCGGACAGGGTAACACTGAAGCTTTCTTT
TRBJ2-7 | . | TRBV7-9 | few | CASSPPGSHYEQYF | TGTGCCAGCAGCCCCCCGGGGTCCCACTACGAGCAGTACTTC
TRBJ2-7 | TRBD2 | TRBV25-1 | . | CASSEAPSVAGESYEQYF | TGTGCCAGCAGTGAAGCCCCCTCAGTCGCGGGAGAATCCTACGAGCAGTACTTC
TRBJ2-1 | . | TRBV10-3 | . | CAISVYPPGDNRNEQFF | TGTGCCATCAGTGTATACCCCCCCGGGGACAACCGGAATGAGCAGTTCTTC
TRBJ1-6 | . | TRBV6-1 | . | CASSESRGREILHF | TGTGCCAGCAGTGAAAGTCGCGGCAGGGAGATCCTCCACTTT
TRBJ2-5 | . | TRBV30 | . | CAWSQWGETQYF | TGTGCCTGGAGCCAATGGGGGGAGACCCAGTACTTC
TRBJ1-2 | . | TRBV6-5 | few | CASSYRQGGGYTF | TGTGCCAGCAGTTACCGGCAGGGCGGTGGCTACACCTTC
TRBJ2-7 | TRBD2 | TRBV5-1 | once | CASSRLARDEQYF | TGCGCCAGCAGCCGACTAGCGAGAGACGAGCAGTACTTC
TRBJ2-3 | . | TRBV5-1 | . | CASSLGGGADTQYF | TGCGCCAGCAGCTTAGGTGGCGGAGCAGATACGCAGTATTTT
TRBJ2-1 | . | TRBV6-2/TRBV6-3 | . | CASSRTSYNEQFF | TGTGCCAGCAGCCGAACGTCCTACAATGAGCAGTTCTTC
TRBJ2-3 | TRBD2 | TRBV10-3 | . | CAISVGRASTDTQYF | TGTGCCATCAGTGTCGGGAGGGCTAGCACAGATACGCAGTATTTT
TRBJ1-2 | . | TRBV18 | . | CASSPPDGNYGYTF | TGTGCCAGCTCACCACCTGACGGAAACTATGGCTACACCTTC
TRBJ2-2 | TRBD2 | TRBV4-3 | few | CASSGGAGELFF | TGCGCCAGCAGCGGGGGGGCCGGGGAGCTGTTTTTT
TRBJ2-1 | . | TRBV4-1 | few | CASSHNRESRNEQFF | TGCGCCAGCAGCCATAATCGGGAGTCGCGCAATGAGCAGTTCTTC
TRBJ2-7 | TRBD1 | TRBV7-2 | . | CASSFTGTGGYEQYF | TGTGCCAGCAGCTTCACCGGGACAGGGGGCTACGAGCAGTACTTC